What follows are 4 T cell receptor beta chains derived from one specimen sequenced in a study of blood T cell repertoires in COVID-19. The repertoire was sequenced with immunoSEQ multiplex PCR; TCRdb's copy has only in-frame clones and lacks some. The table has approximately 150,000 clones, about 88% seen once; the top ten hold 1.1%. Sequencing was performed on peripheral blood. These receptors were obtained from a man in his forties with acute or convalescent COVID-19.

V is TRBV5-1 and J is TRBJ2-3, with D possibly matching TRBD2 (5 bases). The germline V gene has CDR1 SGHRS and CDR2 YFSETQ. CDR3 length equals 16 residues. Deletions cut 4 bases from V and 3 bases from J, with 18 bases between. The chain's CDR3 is CASSLEIGSMTDTQYF. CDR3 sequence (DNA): TGCGCCAGCAGCCTCGAAATAGGGAGCATGACAGATACGCAGTATTTT.

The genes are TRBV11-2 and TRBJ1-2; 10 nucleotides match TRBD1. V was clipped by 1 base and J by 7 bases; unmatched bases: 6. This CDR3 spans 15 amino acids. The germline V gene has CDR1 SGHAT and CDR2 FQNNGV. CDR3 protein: CASSLAGQGGRGYTF. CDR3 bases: TGTGCCAGCAGCTTAGCAGGACAGGGGGGACGTGGCTACACCTTC.

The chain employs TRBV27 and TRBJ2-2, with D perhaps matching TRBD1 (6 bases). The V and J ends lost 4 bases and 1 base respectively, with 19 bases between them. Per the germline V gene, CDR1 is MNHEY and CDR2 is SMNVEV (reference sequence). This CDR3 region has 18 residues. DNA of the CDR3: TGTGCCAGCAGTTCCTACCTCGGGACACTTTTGAACACCGGGGAGCTGTTTTTT. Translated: CASSSYLGTLLNTGELFF.

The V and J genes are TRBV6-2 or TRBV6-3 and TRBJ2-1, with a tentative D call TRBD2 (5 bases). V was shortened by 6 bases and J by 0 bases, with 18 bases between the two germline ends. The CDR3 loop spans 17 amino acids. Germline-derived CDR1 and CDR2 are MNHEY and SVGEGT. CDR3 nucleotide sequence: TGTGCCAGCAGCTGGGCCCTTAGCGAGAGCTCCTACAATGAGCAGTTCTTC. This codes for CASSWALSESSYNEQFF.